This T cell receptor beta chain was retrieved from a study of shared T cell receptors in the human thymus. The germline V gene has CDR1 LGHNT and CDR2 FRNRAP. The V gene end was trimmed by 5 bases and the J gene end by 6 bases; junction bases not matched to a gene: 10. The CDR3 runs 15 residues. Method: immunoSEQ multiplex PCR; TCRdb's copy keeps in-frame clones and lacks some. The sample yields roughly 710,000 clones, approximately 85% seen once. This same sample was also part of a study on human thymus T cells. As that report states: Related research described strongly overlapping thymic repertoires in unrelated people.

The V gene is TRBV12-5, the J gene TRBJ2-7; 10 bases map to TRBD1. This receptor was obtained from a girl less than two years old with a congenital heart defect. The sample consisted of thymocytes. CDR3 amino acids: CASGLFGGQGCEQYF. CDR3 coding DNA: TGTGCTAGTGGTCTCTTTGGGGGACAGGGGTGCGAGCAGTACTTC. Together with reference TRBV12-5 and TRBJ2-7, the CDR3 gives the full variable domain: DARVTQTPRHKVTEMGQEVTMRCQPILGHNTVFWYRQTMMQGLELLAYFRNRAPLDDSGMPKDRFSAEMPDATLATLKIQPSEPRDSAVYFCASGLFGGQGCEQYFGPGTRLTVT.